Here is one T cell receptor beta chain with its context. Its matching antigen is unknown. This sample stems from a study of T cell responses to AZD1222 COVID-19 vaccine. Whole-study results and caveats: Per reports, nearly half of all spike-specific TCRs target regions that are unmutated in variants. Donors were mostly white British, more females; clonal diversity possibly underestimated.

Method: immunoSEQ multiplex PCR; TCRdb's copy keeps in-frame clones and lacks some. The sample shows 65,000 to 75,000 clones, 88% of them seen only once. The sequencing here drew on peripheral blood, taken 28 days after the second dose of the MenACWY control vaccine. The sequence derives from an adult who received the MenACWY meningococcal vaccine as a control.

CDR3 amino acids: CASSRAPPPTGFNSPLHF. The CDR3 bases are TGCGCCAGCAGCCGGGCCCCTCCCCCGACAGGTTTCAATTCACCCCTCCACTTT. The chain is built from TRBV4-1 and TRBJ1-6; D may be TRBD1 (6 bases). CDR1 is MGHRA, CDR2 YSYEKL, per germline. Trimming removed 4 bases from V and 7 bases from J, with 23 bases in between. The CDR3 sequence is 18 residues long.